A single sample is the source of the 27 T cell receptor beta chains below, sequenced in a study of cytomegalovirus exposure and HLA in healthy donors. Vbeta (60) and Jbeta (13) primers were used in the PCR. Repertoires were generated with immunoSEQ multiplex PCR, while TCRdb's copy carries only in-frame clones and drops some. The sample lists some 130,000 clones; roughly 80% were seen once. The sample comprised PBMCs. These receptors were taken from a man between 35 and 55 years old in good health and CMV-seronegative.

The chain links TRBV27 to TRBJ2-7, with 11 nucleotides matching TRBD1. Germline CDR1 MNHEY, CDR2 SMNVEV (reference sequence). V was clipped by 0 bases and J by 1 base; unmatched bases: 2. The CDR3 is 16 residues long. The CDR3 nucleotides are TGTGCCAGCAGTTTATCGCGGGACAGGGGGTCCTACGAGCAGTACTTC. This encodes CASSLSRDRGSYEQYF.

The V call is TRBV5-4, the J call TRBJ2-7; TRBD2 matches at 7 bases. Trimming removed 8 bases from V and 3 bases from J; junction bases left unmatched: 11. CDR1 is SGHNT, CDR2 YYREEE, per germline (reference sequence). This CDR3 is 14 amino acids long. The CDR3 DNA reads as TGTGCCAGTCACCCCGGGGGGACTGGCTACGAGCAGTACTTC. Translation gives CASHPGGTGYEQYF.

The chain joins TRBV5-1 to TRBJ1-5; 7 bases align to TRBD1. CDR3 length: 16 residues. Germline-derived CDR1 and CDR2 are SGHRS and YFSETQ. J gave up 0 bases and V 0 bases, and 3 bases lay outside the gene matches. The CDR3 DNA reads TGCGCCAGCAGCTTGGGACAGGGTAATAGCAATCAGCCCCAGCATTTT. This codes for CASSLGQGNSNQPQHF.

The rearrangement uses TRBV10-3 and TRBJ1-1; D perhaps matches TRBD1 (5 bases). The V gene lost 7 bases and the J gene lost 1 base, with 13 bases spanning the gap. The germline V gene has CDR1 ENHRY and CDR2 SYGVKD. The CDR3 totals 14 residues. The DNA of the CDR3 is TGTGCCATCACCTTCGACGGACAGAACACTGAAGCTTTCTTT. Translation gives CAITFDGQNTEAFF.

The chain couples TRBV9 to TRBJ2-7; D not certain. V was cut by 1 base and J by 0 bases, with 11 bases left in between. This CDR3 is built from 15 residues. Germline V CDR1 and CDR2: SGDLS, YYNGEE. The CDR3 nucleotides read TGTGCCAGCAGCGTAATGGCAGGCCACTCCTACGAGCAGTACTTC. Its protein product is CASSVMAGHSYEQYF.

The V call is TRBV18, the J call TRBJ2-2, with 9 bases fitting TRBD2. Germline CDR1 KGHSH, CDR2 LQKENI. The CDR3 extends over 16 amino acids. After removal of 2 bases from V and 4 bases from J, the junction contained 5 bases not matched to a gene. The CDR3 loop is CASSPVSGSSTGELFF. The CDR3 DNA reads TGTGCCAGCTCACCAGTTAGCGGGAGTAGCACCGGGGAGCTGTTTTTT. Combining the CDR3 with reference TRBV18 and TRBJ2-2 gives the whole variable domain NAGVMQNPRHLVRRRGQEARLRCSPMKGHSHVYWYRQLPEEGLKFMVYLQKENIIDESGMPKERFSAEFPKEGPSILRIQQVVRGDSAAYFCASSPVSGSSTGELFFGEGSRLTVL.

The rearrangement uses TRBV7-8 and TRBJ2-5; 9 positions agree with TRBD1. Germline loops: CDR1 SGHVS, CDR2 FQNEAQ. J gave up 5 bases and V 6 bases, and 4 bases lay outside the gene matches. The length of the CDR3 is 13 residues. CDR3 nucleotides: TGTGCCAGCAGGGACAGGGGACGGGAGACCCAGTACTTC. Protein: CASRDRGRETQYF.

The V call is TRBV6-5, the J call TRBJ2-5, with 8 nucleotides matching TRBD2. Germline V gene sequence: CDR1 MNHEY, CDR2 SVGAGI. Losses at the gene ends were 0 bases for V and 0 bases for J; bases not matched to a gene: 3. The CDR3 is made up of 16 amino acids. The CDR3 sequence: CASSYSGGGNQETQYF. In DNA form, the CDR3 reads TGTGCCAGCAGTTACTCGGGCGGGGGGAACCAAGAGACCCAGTACTTC.

The CDR3 reads CASGFGLGGRTPPDTQYF. In nucleotides, the CDR3 is TGTGCTAGTGGTTTTGGCCTCGGGGGGCGCACCCCCCCAGATACGCAGTATTTT. This chain links TRBV12-5 with TRBJ2-3; D perhaps matches TRBD2 (7 bases). Trimming shortened V by 3 bases and J by 4 bases, and 23 bases separated the two germline ends. This CDR3 is built from 18 residues. Per germline, CDR1 LGHNT and CDR2 FRNRAP.

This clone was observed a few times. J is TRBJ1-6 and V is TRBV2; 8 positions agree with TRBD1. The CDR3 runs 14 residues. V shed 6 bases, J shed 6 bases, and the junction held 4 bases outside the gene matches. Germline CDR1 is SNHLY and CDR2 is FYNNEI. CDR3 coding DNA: TGTGCCAGCAGATCTACAGGGGGTAATTCACCCCTCCACTTT. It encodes CASRSTGGNSPLHF.

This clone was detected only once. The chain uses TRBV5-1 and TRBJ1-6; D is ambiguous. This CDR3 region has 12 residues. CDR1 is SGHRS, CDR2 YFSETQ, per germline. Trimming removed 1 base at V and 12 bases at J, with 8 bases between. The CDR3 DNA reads TGCGCCAGCAGCTTGACCCCAGGACCCCTCCACTTT. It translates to CASSLTPGPLHF.

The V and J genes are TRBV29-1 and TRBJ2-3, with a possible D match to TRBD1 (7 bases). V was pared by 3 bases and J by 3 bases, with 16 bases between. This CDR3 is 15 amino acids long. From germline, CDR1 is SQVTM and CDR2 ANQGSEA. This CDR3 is CSVEEGAQSTDTQYF. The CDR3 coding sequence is TGCAGCGTTGAGGAGGGGGCACAGTCGACAGATACGCAGTATTTT.

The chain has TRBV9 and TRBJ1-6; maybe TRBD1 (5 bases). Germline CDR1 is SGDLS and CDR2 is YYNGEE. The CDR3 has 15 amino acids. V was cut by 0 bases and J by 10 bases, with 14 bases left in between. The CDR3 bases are TGTGCCAGCAGCGTAGTGGGGCAGTCAAGCTCACCCCTCCACTTT. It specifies CASSVVGQSSSPLHF.

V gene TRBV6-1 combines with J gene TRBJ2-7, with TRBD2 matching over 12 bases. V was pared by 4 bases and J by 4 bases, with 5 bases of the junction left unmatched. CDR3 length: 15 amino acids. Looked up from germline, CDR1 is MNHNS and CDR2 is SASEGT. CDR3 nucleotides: TGTGCCAGCAGTGCAGCCGGGACTAGCGGGTACGAGCAGTACTTC. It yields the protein CASSAAGTSGYEQYF.

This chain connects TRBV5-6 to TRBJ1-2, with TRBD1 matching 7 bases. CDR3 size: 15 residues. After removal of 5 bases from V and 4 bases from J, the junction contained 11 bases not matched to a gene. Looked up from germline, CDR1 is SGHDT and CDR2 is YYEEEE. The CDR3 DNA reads TGTGCCAGCAGTGGACAGGAGCTCATTCGCTATGGCTACACCTTC. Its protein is CASSGQELIRYGYTF. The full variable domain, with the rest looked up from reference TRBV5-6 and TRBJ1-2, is DAGVTQSPTHLIKTRGQQVTLRCSPKSGHDTVSWYQQALGQGPQFIFQYYEEEERQRGNFPDRFSGHQFPNYSSELNVNALLLGDSALYLCASSGQELIRYGYTFGSGTRLTVV.

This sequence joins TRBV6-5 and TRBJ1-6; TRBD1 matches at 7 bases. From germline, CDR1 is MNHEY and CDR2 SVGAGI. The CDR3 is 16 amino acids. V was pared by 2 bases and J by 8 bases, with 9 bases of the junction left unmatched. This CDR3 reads CASSYTSGTADSPLHF. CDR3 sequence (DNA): TGTGCCAGCAGTTACACTTCCGGGACAGCAGATTCACCCCTCCACTTT.

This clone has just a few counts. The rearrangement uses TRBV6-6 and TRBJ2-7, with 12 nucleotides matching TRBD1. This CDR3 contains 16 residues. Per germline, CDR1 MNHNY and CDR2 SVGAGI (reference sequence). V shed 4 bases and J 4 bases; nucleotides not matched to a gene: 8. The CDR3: CASSSAGTGGDYEQYF. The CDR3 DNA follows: TGTGCCAGCAGTTCCGCCGGGACAGGGGGCGATTACGAGCAGTACTTC.

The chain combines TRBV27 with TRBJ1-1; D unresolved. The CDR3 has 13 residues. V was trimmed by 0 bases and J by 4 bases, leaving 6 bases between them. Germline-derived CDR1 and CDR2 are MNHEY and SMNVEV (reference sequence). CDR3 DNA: TGTGCCAGCAGTTTATCGGTAGTCACTGAAGCTTTCTTT. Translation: CASSLSVVTEAFF.

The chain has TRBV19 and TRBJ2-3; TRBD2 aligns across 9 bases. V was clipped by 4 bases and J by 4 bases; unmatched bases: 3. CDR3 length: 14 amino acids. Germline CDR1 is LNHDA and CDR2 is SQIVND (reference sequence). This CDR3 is CASSSSGSADTQYF. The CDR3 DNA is TGTGCCAGTAGTAGTAGCGGGAGCGCAGATACGCAGTATTTT. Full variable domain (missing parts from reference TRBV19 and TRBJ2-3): DGGITQSPKYLFRKEGQNVTLSCEQNLNHDAMYWYRQDPGQGLRLIYYSQIVNDFQKGDIAEGYSVSREKKESFPLTVTSAQKNPTAFYLCASSSSGSADTQYFGPGTRLTVL.

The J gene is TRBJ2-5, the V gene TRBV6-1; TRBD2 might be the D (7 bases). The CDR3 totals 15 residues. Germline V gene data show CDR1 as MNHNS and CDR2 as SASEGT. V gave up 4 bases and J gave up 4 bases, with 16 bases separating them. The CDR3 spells CASSASQGRAETQYF. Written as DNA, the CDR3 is TGTGCCAGCAGTGCAAGTCAGGGGAGGGCAGAGACCCAGTACTTC.

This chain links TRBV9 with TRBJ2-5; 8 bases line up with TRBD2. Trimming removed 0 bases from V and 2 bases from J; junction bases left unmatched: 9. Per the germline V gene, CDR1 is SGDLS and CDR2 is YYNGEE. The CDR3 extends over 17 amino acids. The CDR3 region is CASSVGAAGARQETQYF. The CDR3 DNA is TGTGCCAGCAGCGTAGGGGCAGCGGGAGCTCGGCAAGAGACCCAGTACTTC.

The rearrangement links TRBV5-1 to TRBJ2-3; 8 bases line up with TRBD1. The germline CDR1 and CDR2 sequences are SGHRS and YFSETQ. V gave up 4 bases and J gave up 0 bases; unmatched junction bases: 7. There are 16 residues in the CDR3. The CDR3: CASSAGQDFSTDTQYF. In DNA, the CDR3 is TGCGCCAGCAGCGCGGGACAGGATTTTAGCACAGATACGCAGTATTTT.

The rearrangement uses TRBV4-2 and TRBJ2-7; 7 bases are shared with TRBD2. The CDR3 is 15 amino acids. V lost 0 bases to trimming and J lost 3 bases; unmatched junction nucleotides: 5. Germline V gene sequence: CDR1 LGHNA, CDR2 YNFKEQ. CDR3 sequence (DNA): TGTGCCAGCAGCCAAGAGCGGGGGAGCCGCTACGAGCAGTACTTC. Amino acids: CASSQERGSRYEQYF.

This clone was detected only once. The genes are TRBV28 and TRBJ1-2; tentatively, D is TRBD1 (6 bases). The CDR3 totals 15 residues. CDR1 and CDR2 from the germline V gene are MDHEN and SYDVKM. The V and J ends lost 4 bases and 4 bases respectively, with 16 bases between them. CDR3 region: CASSSPGAGPYGYTF. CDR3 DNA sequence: TGTGCCAGCAGTTCCCCAGGGGCAGGCCCCTATGGCTACACCTTC.

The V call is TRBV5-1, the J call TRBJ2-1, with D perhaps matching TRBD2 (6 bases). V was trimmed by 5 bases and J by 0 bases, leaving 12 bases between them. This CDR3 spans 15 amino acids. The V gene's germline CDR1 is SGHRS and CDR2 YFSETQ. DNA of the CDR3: TGCGCCAGCAGTGGGGGGACGAGCTCCTACAATGAGCAGTTCTTC. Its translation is CASSGGTSSYNEQFF.

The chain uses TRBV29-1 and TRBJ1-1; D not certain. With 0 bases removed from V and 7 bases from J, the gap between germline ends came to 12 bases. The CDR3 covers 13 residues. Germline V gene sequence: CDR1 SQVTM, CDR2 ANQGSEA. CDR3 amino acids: CSVEDTLGDEAFF. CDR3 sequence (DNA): TGCAGCGTTGAAGATACCCTCGGGGATGAAGCTTTCTTT.

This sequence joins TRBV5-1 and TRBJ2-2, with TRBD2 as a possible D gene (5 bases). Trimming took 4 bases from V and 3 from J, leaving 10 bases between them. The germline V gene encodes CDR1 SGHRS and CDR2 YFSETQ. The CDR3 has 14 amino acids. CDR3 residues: CASSQKADTGELFF. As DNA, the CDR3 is TGCGCCAGCAGCCAAAAAGCGGACACCGGGGAGCTGTTTTTT.